One and the same sample provided the 19 T cell receptor beta chains below, sequenced in a study of shared clonotypes between healthy human individuals. Using immunoSEQ multiplex PCR, the repertoire was profiled, and TCRdb retains in-frame clones only, with some absent. The sample carries about 600,000 clones, 97% recorded once. Sequenced input: naive CD4+ T cells sorted from blood. Subset indicated: CD45RA+ positively selected. The receptors derive from a woman in her 30s in good health.

V is TRBV5-1 and J is TRBJ1-1; 8 bases are shared with TRBD1. The germline V gene has CDR1 SGHRS and CDR2 YFSETQ. J gave up 6 bases and V 4 bases, and 8 bases lay outside the gene matches. This CDR3 spans 14 amino acids. CDR3 DNA sequence: TGCGCCAGCAGCGTTGGACAGGGCGAGGCTGAAGCTTTCTTT. It is translated as CASSVGQGEAEAFF.

The chain has TRBV11-2 and TRBJ2-2; 11 bases agree with TRBD2. After removal of 5 bases from V and 7 bases from J, the junction contained 6 bases not matched to a gene. Germline assignment: CDR1 SGHAT and CDR2 FQNNGV. The CDR3 extends over 15 amino acids. CDR3: CASSDPSGRHGELFF. DNA for the CDR3: TGTGCCAGCAGCGACCCTAGCGGGAGGCACGGGGAGCTGTTTTTT.

The chain has TRBV7-6 and TRBJ1-1, with 7 bases fitting TRBD1. CDR1 and CDR2 (germline): SGHVS, FNYEAQ. CDR3 size: 14 residues. V lost 5 bases to trimming and J lost 3 bases; unmatched junction nucleotides: 6. The DNA for the CDR3 is TGTGCCAGCAGCCTGACAGGGTCGGACACTGAAGCTTTCTTT. Its protein is CASSLTGSDTEAFF.

J is TRBJ2-1 and V is TRBV7-2; 13 positions agree with TRBD2. The CDR3 is 15 amino acids. Germline CDR1 is SGHTA and CDR2 is FQGNSA. The J segment lost 8 bases and the V segment lost 2 bases, leaving 3 bases of the junction unmatched. DNA for the CDR3: TGTGCCAGCAGCTTACGGACTAGCGGGAGACATGAGCAGTTCTTC. This translates into CASSLRTSGRHEQFF.

The CDR3: CASSPTRESEQFF. The CDR3 coding sequence is TGTGCCAGCTCACCCACTAGGGAGAGTGAGCAGTTCTTC. V is TRBV18 and J is TRBJ2-1, with D perhaps TRBD2 (5 bases). The CDR3 is made up of 13 amino acids. Trimming took 3 bases from V and 9 from J, leaving 12 bases between them. Germline V gene lookup returns CDR1 KGHSH and CDR2 LQKENI.

Only one count was recorded for this clone. The J gene is TRBJ2-3, the V gene TRBV30, with 9 positions matching TRBD2. Germline V gene data show CDR1 as GTSNPN and CDR2 as SVGIG (reference sequence). The CDR3 covers 15 residues. V lost 0 bases and J lost 7; bases outside the gene matches: 8. CDR3 nucleotides: TGTGCCTGGAGTGTGGTTAGCGGGAGTGGGAATACGCAGTATTTT. Protein sequence: CAWSVVSGSGNTQYF.

J is TRBJ1-3 and V is TRBV4-1, with TRBD1 identical over 9 bases. CDR3 size: 15 residues. Germline V CDR1 and CDR2: MGHRA, YSYEKL. The V and J ends lost 3 bases and 0 bases, in that order; junction bases with no gene match: 0. The CDR3 here is CASSQTGGSGNTIYF. The CDR3 nucleotides are TGCGCCAGCAGCCAGACAGGGGGCTCTGGAAACACCATATATTTT.

The chain links TRBV29-1 to TRBJ2-7; 12 bases are a match to TRBD1. The V gene's germline CDR1 is SQVTM and CDR2 ANQGSEA. The CDR3 is made up of 15 amino acids. J was trimmed by 5 bases and V by 2 bases; bases with no gene match: 7. DNA of the CDR3: TGCAGCGTTGAAACAACCGGGACAGGGGGCGACGAGCAGTACTTC. It translates to CSVETTGTGGDEQYF.

CDR3 residues: CASSIRLGETQYF. In DNA, the CDR3 is TGTGCCAGTAGTATCAGACTAGGGGAGACCCAGTACTTC. V is TRBV19 and J is TRBJ2-5; TRBD2 might be the D (6 bases). Trimming removed 3 bases from V and 5 bases from J, with 10 bases in between. The germline V gene encodes CDR1 LNHDA and CDR2 SQIVND (reference sequence). There are 13 residues in the CDR3.

The rearrangement links TRBV7-8 to TRBJ1-1; D is undetermined. CDR1 SGHVS and CDR2 FQNEAQ come from the germline V gene. This CDR3 has 12 amino acids. Trimming pared 1 base from V and 5 bases from J, leaving 5 bases between. CDR3 amino acids: CASSLGLTEAFF. CDR3 bases: TGTGCCAGCAGCTTAGGGCTAACTGAAGCTTTCTTT.

The chain links TRBV6-5 to TRBJ2-3, with D possibly being TRBD2 (6 bases). The CDR3 sequence is 14 residues long. The ends were cut back, 6 bases at V and 2 bases at J, with 12 bases in the middle. Germline V lookup: CDR1 MNHEY, CDR2 SVGAGI. The CDR3 DNA reads TGTGCCAGCAGCCGGGACTTCAACACAGATACGCAGTATTTT. Protein sequence: CASSRDFNTDTQYF.

The rearrangement links TRBV5-5 to TRBJ1-5; no clear D gene. The CDR3 is 15 amino acids. With 1 base removed from V and 0 bases from J, the gap between germline ends came to 8 bases. Germline CDR1 and CDR2: SGHKS and YYEKEE (reference sequence). This CDR3 is CASSLYSDSNQPQHF. As DNA, the CDR3 is TGTGCCAGCAGCTTGTACTCGGATAGCAATCAGCCCCAGCATTTT.

The V and J genes are TRBV27 and TRBJ2-7; D might be TRBD2 (5 bases). Germline V gene sequence: CDR1 MNHEY, CDR2 SMNVEV (reference sequence). The CDR3 is 12 amino acids. With 7 bases removed from V and 5 bases from J, the gap between germline ends came to 12 bases. As DNA, the CDR3 is TGTGCCAGCACCGGACTGGGGAACGAGCAGTACTTC. This sequence encodes CASTGLGNEQYF.

In nucleotides, the CDR3 is TGCGCCAGCAGCAGGAGGGACAGCTACGAGCAGTACTTC. This sequence encodes CASSRRDSYEQYF. The rearrangement joins TRBV5-1 to TRBJ2-7; weak D call: TRBD1 (7 bases). The CDR3 covers 13 residues. Per the germline V gene, CDR1 is SGHRS and CDR2 is YFSETQ. The V and J ends lost 4 bases and 3 bases respectively, with 11 bases between them.

The chain is built from TRBV9 and TRBJ2-1; 8 bases line up with TRBD1. Germline V gives CDR1 SGDLS, CDR2 YYNGEE. With 4 bases clipped from V and 3 bases from J, the junction kept 15 bases outside the gene matches. The CDR3 is 18 amino acids. The CDR3 loop reads CASSPSLDQGAFYNEQFF. CDR3 in DNA: TGTGCCAGCAGCCCTAGTTTGGACCAGGGGGCATTCTACAATGAGCAGTTCTTC. Using reference TRBV9 and TRBJ2-1 for the parts outside the CDR3, the full variable domain is DSGVTQTPKHLITATGQRVTLRCSPRSGDLSVYWYQQSLDQGLQFLIQYYNGEERAKGNILERFSAQQFPDLHSELNLSSLELGDSALYFCASSPSLDQGAFYNEQFFGPGTRLTVL.

The CDR3 nucleotides are TGTGCCAGCAGTGTACGATCTGGGGCCAACGTCCTGACTTTC. Translating gives CASSVRSGANVLTF. J is TRBJ2-6 and V is TRBV28, with D unclear. This CDR3 region has 14 residues. The V and J ends lost 5 bases and 1 base respectively, with 6 bases between them. Germline values: CDR1 MDHEN, CDR2 SYDVKM. The variable domain in full, with the rest retrieved from reference TRBV28 and TRBJ2-6, is DVKVTQSSRYLVKRTGEKVFLECVQDMDHENMFWYRQDPGLGLRLIYFSYDVKMKEKGDIPEGYSVSREKKERFSLILESASTNQTSMYLCASSVRSGANVLTFGAGSRLTVL.

The chain employs TRBV11-1 and TRBJ2-7, with 12 nucleotides matching TRBD2. With 1 base clipped from V and 5 bases from J, the junction kept 3 bases outside the gene matches. CDR3 length equals 15 residues. From germline, CDR1 is SGHAT and CDR2 FQDESV (reference sequence). The CDR3 nucleotides read TGTGCCAGCAGCTTAGGGACTAGCGGGATGAACGAGCAGTACTTC. Protein sequence: CASSLGTSGMNEQYF.

This clone was seen only once. The chain couples TRBV27 to TRBJ2-7; D is uncertain. The V and J ends lost 4 bases and 0 bases respectively, with 7 bases between them. This CDR3 comprises 13 residues. The germline CDR1 and CDR2 sequences are MNHEY and SMNVEV (reference sequence). The CDR3: CASSSQSSYEQYF. CDR3 sequence (DNA): TGTGCCAGCAGTTCCCAAAGCTCCTACGAGCAGTACTTC.

J is TRBJ2-3 and V is TRBV2, with D perhaps given as TRBD1 or TRBD2 (5 bases each). V was shortened by 8 bases and J by 2 bases, with 20 bases between the two germline ends. Germline lookup yields CDR1 SNHLY and CDR2 FYNNEI. The CDR3 is 16 residues long. The CDR3 sequence: CASLTRGDGVTDTQYF. CDR3 bases: TGTGCCAGCCTAACCCGAGGGGACGGGGTCACAGATACGCAGTATTTT.